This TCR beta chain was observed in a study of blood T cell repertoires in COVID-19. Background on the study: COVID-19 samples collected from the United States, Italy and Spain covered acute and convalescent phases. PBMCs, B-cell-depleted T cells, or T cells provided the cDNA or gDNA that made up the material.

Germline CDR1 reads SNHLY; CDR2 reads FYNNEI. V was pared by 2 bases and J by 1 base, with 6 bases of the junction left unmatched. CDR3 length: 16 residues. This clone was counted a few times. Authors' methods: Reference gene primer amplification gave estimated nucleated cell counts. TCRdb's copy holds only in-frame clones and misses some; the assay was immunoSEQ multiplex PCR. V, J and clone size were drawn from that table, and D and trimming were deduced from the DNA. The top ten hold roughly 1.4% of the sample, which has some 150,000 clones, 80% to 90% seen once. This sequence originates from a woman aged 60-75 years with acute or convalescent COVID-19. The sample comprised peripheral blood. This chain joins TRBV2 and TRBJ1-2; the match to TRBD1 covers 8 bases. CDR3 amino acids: CASSEQGAGNNYGYTF. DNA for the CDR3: TGTGCCAGCAGTGAACAGGGGGCCGGGAATAACTATGGCTACACCTTC.